These 15 T cell receptor beta chains came from one sample sequenced in a study of identical twins. TCRdb analysed the 5' RACE reads with MiXCR anew, one entry per CDR3 protein. The sample consists of more than 650,000 distinct CDR3 sequences, around 6% of them appearing once. Sequencing used naive T cells sorted from blood. Receptor source: a man aged 18 to 30 in good health.

CDR3 in amino acids: CASSQQGSPYYGYTF. CDR3 nucleotide sequence: TGTGCCAGCAGCCAACAGGGTTCGCCCTACTATGGCTACACCTTC. This chain links TRBV3-1 with TRBJ1-2; D perhaps matches TRBD1 (5 bases). This CDR3 comprises 15 residues. Per germline, CDR1 LGHDT and CDR2 YNNKEL (reference sequence). The V end lost 2 bases, the J end lost 3 bases, and 13 bases lay between the germline ends.

This clonotype was counted a few times. The rearrangement links TRBV29-1 to TRBJ1-5; 7 nucleotides match TRBD1. Germline CDR1 is SQVTM and CDR2 is ANQGSEA. V was pared by 8 bases and J by 0 bases, with 10 bases of the junction left unmatched. The CDR3 covers 15 residues. CDR3 loop: CSPSTGTYSNQPQHF. Here the CDR3 DNA reads TGCAGCCCGTCGACAGGGACATATAGCAATCAGCCCCAGCATTTT. Full variable domain (missing parts from reference TRBV29-1 and TRBJ1-5): SAVISQKPSRDICQRGTSLTIQCQVDSQVTMMFWYRQQPGQSLTLIATANQGSEATYESGFVIDKFPISRPNLTFSTLTVSNMSPEDSSIYLCSPSTGTYSNQPQHFGDGTRLSIL.

This clonotype was counted at least ten times. The rearrangement uses TRBV29-1 and TRBJ2-2; 11 nucleotides match TRBD2. CDR1 and CDR2 (germline): SQVTM, ANQGSEA. V lost 7 bases, J lost 6 bases, and 4 bases stayed unmatched. The CDR3 totals 13 residues. The CDR3 spells CSAVAGGPGELFF. CDR3 bases: TGCAGCGCGGTAGCGGGAGGGCCCGGGGAGCTGTTTTTT.

Ten or more counts support this clonotype. The chain uses TRBV7-2 and TRBJ2-5; 8 nucleotides match TRBD1. Germline lookup yields CDR1 SGHTA and CDR2 FQGNSA. Trimming at V came to 3 bases and at J to 3 bases, leaving 3 bases not matched to a gene. CDR3 size: 14 residues. The CDR3 sequence: CASSFQTGEETQYF. The CDR3 nucleotides are TGTGCCAGCAGCTTTCAGACAGGGGAAGAGACCCAGTACTTC.

This clonotype appeared a few times. The CDR3 DNA reads as TGTGCCAGCAGCCTTTACCCCGGGACAGGGGGCAACGGGGAGCTGTTTTTT. Its protein is CASSLYPGTGGNGELFF. The chain carries TRBV6-2 or TRBV6-3 and TRBJ2-2, with TRBD1 matching 12 bases. The J segment lost 7 bases and the V segment lost 6 bases, leaving 12 bases of the junction unmatched. Germline V gene lookup returns CDR1 MNHEY and CDR2 SVGEGT. CDR3 size: 17 residues.

Ten or more counts support this clonotype. This chain uses TRBV29-1 with TRBJ2-5; 9 bases agree with TRBD1. Germline V gives CDR1 SQVTM, CDR2 ANQGSEA. V lost 5 bases and J lost 2; bases outside the gene matches: 3. CDR3 length: 13 amino acids. In nucleotides, the CDR3 is TGCAGCGTTCGGACAGGGGCACAAGAGACCCAGTACTTC. Its protein is CSVRTGAQETQYF.

This clonotype has only a few counts. This sequence joins TRBV30 and TRBJ2-1, with 11 positions matching TRBD2. The CDR3 runs to 14 residues. Looked up from germline, CDR1 is GTSNPN and CDR2 is SVGIG (reference sequence). Trimming removed 4 bases from V and 15 bases from J; junction bases left unmatched: 14. CDR3 region: CAWTLTSGKGPRFF. In DNA, the CDR3 is TGTGCCTGGACCCTGACTAGCGGGAAGGGCCCCAGGTTCTTC.

CDR3 region: CASSSAEGSADTQYF. The CDR3 nucleotides are TGTGCCAGCAGTTCCGCCGAGGGCAGCGCAGATACGCAGTATTTT. The rearrangement uses TRBV12-3 or TRBV12-4 and TRBJ2-3; D possibly corresponds to TRBD2 (5 bases). The CDR3 sequence is 15 residues long. V dropped 4 bases and J dropped 4 bases, with 15 bases sitting between them.

The chain is built from TRBV5-6 and TRBJ1-6; D call uncertain. There are 13 residues in the CDR3. Germline CDR1 is SGHDT and CDR2 is YYEEEE. V was trimmed by 3 bases and J by 7 bases, leaving 8 bases between them. CDR3 amino acids: CASSWRPNSPLHF. The CDR3 region has the DNA TGTGCCAGCAGCTGGAGGCCGAATTCACCCCTCCACTTT.

This clonotype was counted a few times. The chain uses TRBV27 and TRBJ2-7, with 10 bases aligning to TRBD2. The CDR3 has 16 amino acids. The trim removed 2 bases at V and 2 bases at J, leaving 6 bases unmatched. Germline lookup yields CDR1 MNHEY and CDR2 SMNVEV (reference sequence). The CDR3 sequence: CASSLRVTSGAYEQYV. The DNA of the CDR3 is TGTGCCAGCAGTTTACGGGTAACTAGCGGGGCCTACGAGCAGTACGTC.

There are many counts of this clonotype. The chain carries TRBV5-1 and TRBJ1-6; TRBD1 is a possible D gene (5 bases). V was pared by 4 bases and J by 3 bases, with 11 bases between. CDR3 length: 15 residues. CDR1 is SGHRS, CDR2 YFSETQ, per germline. This CDR3 is CASSKDNNYNSPLHF. The CDR3 nucleotides are TGCGCCAGCAGCAAGGACAACAACTATAATTCACCCCTCCACTTT. Together with reference TRBV5-1 and TRBJ1-6, the CDR3 gives the full variable domain: KAGVTQTPRYLIKTRGQQVTLSCSPISGHRSVSWYQQTPGQGLQFLFEYFSETQRNKGNFPGRFSGRQFSNSRSEMNVSTLELGDSALYLCASSKDNNYNSPLHFGNGTRLTVT.

There are many counts of this clonotype. V usage is TRBV20-1 and J usage is TRBJ2-1; TRBD2 matches at 10 bases. This CDR3 is 18 amino acids long. The V segment lost 8 bases and the J segment 3 bases; nucleotides outside the gene matches: 19. Germline assignment: CDR1 DFQATT and CDR2 SNEGSKA (reference sequence). The CDR3 protein is CSTQNRGIAGGRYNEQFF. The CDR3 DNA follows: TGCAGTACCCAGAATCGGGGAATAGCGGGAGGACGCTACAATGAGCAGTTCTTC.

This clonotype was detected many times. The genes are TRBV12-3 or TRBV12-4 and TRBJ2-4; weak D call: TRBD2 (6 bases). V lost 6 bases and J 6 bases, leaving 9 bases between the germline ends. The CDR3 spans 12 residues. The DNA of the CDR3 is TGTGCCAGCAGCAATAGCGGAAACATTCAGTACTTC. The encoded protein is CASSNSGNIQYF.

The table lists this clonotype with many counts. The chain recombines TRBV12-3 or TRBV12-4 with TRBJ1-6; no firm D call. The length of the CDR3 is 12 residues. Trimming took 3 bases from V and 14 from J, leaving 11 bases between them. The CDR3 reads CASSFTGGALHF. The DNA for the CDR3 is TGTGCCAGCAGTTTCACCGGCGGAGCCCTCCACTTT.

This clonotype was detected ten times or more. The rearrangement joins TRBV5-1 to TRBJ1-1, with D unclear. In germline, CDR1 is SGHRS, CDR2 YFSETQ. This CDR3 has 13 residues. Between the trimmed V and J ends, which lost 0 bases and 8 bases, there was a span of 11 bases. CDR3 protein: CASSLAIQSEAFF. The CDR3, as DNA: TGCGCCAGCAGCTTGGCGATTCAGAGCGAAGCTTTCTTT.